The rows below give T cell receptor beta chains drawn from one sample of a study of neurological immune-mediated disorders. TCRdb analysed the 5' RACE reads with MiXCR anew, one entry per CDR3 protein. The sample gives about 49,000 distinct CDR3 sequences, more than 8.5% of which show up once; 1.6% is in the top ten. Sequencing used PBMCs. Receptor source: a woman aged 40 to 49 in good health. The CDR3 runs from the conserved cysteine through the conserved F or W. The D gene is left open where the match is weak. Clone size is given as once, few or many counts, or a class when the clone is expanded.

D | J | V | size | CDR3 | DNA
- | TRBJ1-1 | TRBV5-1 | many | CASSPPGDTEAFF | TGCGCCAGCAGCCCGCCGGGGGACACTGAAGCTTTCTTT
- | TRBJ1-3 | TRBV12-3/TRBV12-4 | many | CASSLVGSNSGNTIYF | TGTGCCAGCAGTTTAGTAGGGTCCAACTCTGGAAACACCATATATTTT
- | TRBJ2-7 | TRBV29-1 | few | CSVDTGTYEQYF | TGCAGCGTTGATACAGGGACCTACGAGCAGTACTTC
- | TRBJ1-1 | TRBV10-3 | many | CAISLTGFNTEAFF | TGTGCCATCAGTCTGACAGGTTTTAACACTGAAGCTTTCTTT
TRBD2 | TRBJ2-1 | TRBV20-1 | many | CSAREEFAGLAGGRSYNEQFF | TGCAGTGCTAGAGAAGAATTTGCAGGACTAGCGGGGGGCCGCTCCTACAATGAGCAGTTCTTC
- | TRBJ1-2 | TRBV6-6 | many | CASRSRGEGGYTF | TGTGCCAGCAGATCTCGGGGGGAGGGGGGCTACACCTTC
- | TRBJ2-7 | TRBV18 | many | CASSPSGAYEQYF | TGTGCCAGCTCACCATCCGGGGCCTACGAGCAGTACTTC
- | TRBJ2-2 | TRBV29-1 | many | CSVEQSDTGELFF | TGCAGCGTTGAACAGTCAGACACCGGGGAGCTGTTTTTT
- | TRBJ2-1 | TRBV6-4 | many | CASSGGQGADEQFF | TGTGCCAGCAGCGGGGGGCAGGGGGCCGATGAGCAGTTCTTC
TRBD1 | TRBJ1-2 | TRBV11-2 | many | CASSLRRQGHGYTF | TGTGCCAGCAGCTTACGGCGACAGGGGCATGGCTACACCTTC
TRBD1 | TRBJ2-1 | TRBV5-1 | many | CASSFGTASSYNEQFF | TGCGCCAGCAGCTTCGGGACAGCCAGCTCCTACAATGAGCAGTTCTTC
- | TRBJ1-2 | TRBV5-6 | few | CASSPGSGVGYTF | TGTGCCAGCAGCCCTGGGTCCGGGGTCGGCTACACCTTC